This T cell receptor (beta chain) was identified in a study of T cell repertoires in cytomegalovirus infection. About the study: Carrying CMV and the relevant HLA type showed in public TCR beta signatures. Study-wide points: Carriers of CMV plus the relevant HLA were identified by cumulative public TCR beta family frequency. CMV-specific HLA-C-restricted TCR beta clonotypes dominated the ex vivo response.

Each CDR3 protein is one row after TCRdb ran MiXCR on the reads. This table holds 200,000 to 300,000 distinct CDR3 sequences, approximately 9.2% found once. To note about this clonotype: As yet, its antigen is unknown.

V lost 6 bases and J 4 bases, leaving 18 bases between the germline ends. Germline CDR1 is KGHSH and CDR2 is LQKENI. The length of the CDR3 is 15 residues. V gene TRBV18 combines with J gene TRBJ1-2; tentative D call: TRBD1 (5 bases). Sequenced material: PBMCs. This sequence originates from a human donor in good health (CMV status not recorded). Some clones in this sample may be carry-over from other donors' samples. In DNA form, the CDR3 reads TGTGCCAGCTCCGACCAGATCAGGACACCCTATGGCTACACCTTC. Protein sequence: CASSDQIRTPYGYTF. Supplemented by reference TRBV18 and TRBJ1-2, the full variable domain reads NAGVMQNPRHLVRRRGQEARLRCSPMKGHSHVYWYRQLPEEGLKFMVYLQKENIIDESGMPKERFSAEFPKEGPSILRIQQVVRGDSAAYFCASSDQIRTPYGYTFGSGTRLTVV.